Following are 2 T cell receptor beta chains from one sample sequenced in a study of regulatory T cells in long-lasting Graves disease. Arm-PCR of CDR3 regions and iRepertoire HTBI primers were the basis on which TCR beta libraries were built. TCRdb passed the multiplex PCR reads through MiXCR, listing each CDR3 protein once. The sample records around 400,000 distinct CDR3 sequences, around 24% being singletons. Time point of the sample: persistent/refractory GD, antithyroid drugs over 5 years with positive TRAb. Extracted PBMC RNA gave rise to the TCR library. Sequencing used peripheral blood mononuclear cells (PBMCs), obtained when the disease was refractory, from a patient treated with antithyroid drugs. Every receptor here comes from a female donor with Graves disease.

Ten or more counts support this clonotype. The chain links TRBV7-8 to TRBJ1-2; D gene ambiguous. Trimming cost V 5 bases and J 0 bases, with 10 bases left between them. The CDR3 contains 14 residues. Germline V gene sequence: CDR1 SGHVS, CDR2 FQNEAQ. The CDR3 protein is CASSPDGPNYGYTF. CDR3 coding DNA: TGTGCCAGCAGCCCGGACGGACCTAACTATGGCTACACCTTC.

Worth noting for this clonotype: Sequence at one end of the junction differs from germline and may be a read error. The gene calls are TRBV2 and TRBJ2-7; TRBD1 aligns across 8 bases. Germline V gives CDR1 SNHLY, CDR2 FYNNEI. The CDR3 runs to 17 residues. The CDR3 DNA sequence: TGTGCCAGCAGTTACAAACCCGGGCGTCAGGGGGCCAACGAGCAGCACTTC. This encodes CASSYKPGRQGANEQHF. Full variable domain (remainder filled in from reference TRBV2 and TRBJ2-7): EPEVTQTPSHQVTQMGQEVILRCVPISNHLYFYWYRQILGQKVEFLVSFYNNEISEKSEIFDDQFSVERPDGSNFTLKIRSTKLEDSAMYFCASSYKPGRQGANEQHFGPGTRLTVT.